Following are 13 T cell receptor beta chains from one sample sequenced in a study of T cell responses to AZD1222 COVID-19 vaccine. Profiling relied on immunoSEQ multiplex PCR, and the TCRdb table lists in-frame clones only, not all of them. The table lists roughly 140,000 clones, approximately 88% of them singletons, with about 3.7% in the top ten. Here the sequenced sample was peripheral blood, taken on day 0 of MenACWY control vaccination. The receptors were sampled from an adult in good health.

V is TRBV14 and J is TRBJ2-2; TRBD1 aligns across 8 bases. The CDR3 totals 16 residues. Looked up from germline, CDR1 is SGHDN and CDR2 is FVKESK. V shed 2 bases and J 3 bases; nucleotides not matched to a gene: 5. The CDR3 sequence: CASSQLDRAYTGELFF. CDR3 in DNA: TGTGCCAGCAGCCAACTGGACAGGGCATACACCGGGGAGCTGTTTTTT.

This chain connects TRBV4-3 to TRBJ2-5; 7 bases map to TRBD1. Germline V gene lookup returns CDR1 LGHNA and CDR2 YSLEER. With 1 base clipped from V and 6 bases from J, the junction kept 17 bases outside the gene matches. This CDR3 has 18 residues. As DNA, the CDR3 is TGCGCCAGCAGCCAAGGGATAGGGGGCGGTTTAAGGGAGAAGACCCAGTACTTC. Its protein is CASSQGIGGGLREKTQYF.

This clone was counted only a few times. V is TRBV6-5 and J is TRBJ1-3; no clear D gene. Germline CDR1 reads MNHEY; CDR2 reads SVGAGI. The length of the CDR3 is 13 residues. V was cut by 5 bases and J by 6 bases, with 11 bases left in between. As DNA, the CDR3 is TGTGCCAGCAGTAAAACCCCGGAAAACACCATATATTTT. Residues: CASSKTPENTIYF.

The chain recombines TRBV4-3 with TRBJ2-7; D is unclear. Deletions cut 4 bases from V and 3 bases from J, with 16 bases between. The CDR3 extends over 15 amino acids. Germline V gene lookup returns CDR1 LGHNA and CDR2 YSLEER. CDR3 region: CASSPDRAPIYEQYF. The CDR3 DNA is TGCGCCAGCAGCCCAGATAGGGCACCCATCTACGAGCAGTACTTC.

The chain recombines TRBV21-1 with TRBJ1-5. TRBV21-1 is termed a pseudogene. This CDR3 region has 19 residues. CDR3 sequence reads: CASSKALRRGRARAEPQHF. CDR3 nucleotides: TGTGCCAGCAGCAAAGCCCTCCGGAGGGGACGGGCCCGGGCAGAGCCCCAGCATTTT.

The chain joins TRBV7-9 to TRBJ2-2; D unclear. V lost 11 bases and J 1 base, leaving 14 bases between the germline ends. The CDR3 spans 14 residues. Germline V lookup: CDR1 SEHNR, CDR2 FQNEAQ (reference sequence). In DNA form, the CDR3 reads TGTGCCGGTCTAGGCAACCTGAACACCGGGGAGCTGTTTTTT. Translating it yields CAGLGNLNTGELFF.

The V gene is TRBV12-3 or TRBV12-4, the J gene TRBJ1-1; TRBD1 is a possible D gene (5 bases). The ends were cut back, 7 bases at V and 1 base at J, with 10 bases in the middle. The CDR3 has 13 residues. CDR3 residues: CASMEGPNTEAFF. The CDR3 region has the DNA TGTGCCAGCATGGAGGGGCCGAACACTGAAGCTTTCTTT.

The J gene is TRBJ1-3, the V gene TRBV5-5; 7 positions agree with TRBD1. The length of the CDR3 is 14 residues. Germline loops: CDR1 SGHKS, CDR2 YYEKEE (reference sequence). J was trimmed by 4 bases and V by 4 bases; bases with no gene match: 5. In nucleotides, the CDR3 is TGTGCCAGCAGCCAAGCAGGGGGAGGAAACACCATATATTTT. Its protein product is CASSQAGGGNTIYF.

The gene calls are TRBV7-9 and TRBJ2-1; a possible D gene is TRBD1 (6 bases). V lost 5 bases and J 7 bases, leaving 15 bases between the germline ends. CDR3 length: 14 amino acids. Per germline, CDR1 SEHNR and CDR2 FQNEAQ (reference sequence). The CDR3 is CASSTQMTGNEQFF. The CDR3 bases are TGTGCCAGCAGCACACAGATGACAGGAAATGAGCAGTTCTTC.

This chain connects TRBV5-1 to TRBJ2-7; 7 bases fit TRBD1. This CDR3 is 16 amino acids long. CDR1 is SGHRS, CDR2 YFSETQ, per germline. The trim removed 4 bases at V and 0 bases at J, leaving 10 bases unmatched. The CDR3 sequence: CASSLELGDSSYEQYF. The CDR3 region has the DNA TGCGCCAGCAGCCTGGAACTCGGGGACAGCTCCTACGAGCAGTACTTC.

This sequence joins TRBV15 and TRBJ1-5, with unresolved D. With 1 base removed from V and 2 bases from J, the gap between germline ends came to 12 bases. Looked up from germline, CDR1 is LNHNV and CDR2 is YYDKDF (reference sequence). CDR3 size: 16 residues. In DNA form, the CDR3 reads TGTGCCACCAGCAGAGGGGGTGGAGTAGGCAATCAGCCCCAGCATTTT. It translates to CATSRGGGVGNQPQHF.

The J gene is TRBJ2-1, the V gene TRBV6-5, with D maybe TRBD2 (6 bases). Trimming pared 5 bases from V and 1 base from J, leaving 12 bases between. CDR3 length equals 15 residues. Germline assignment: CDR1 MNHEY and CDR2 SVGAGI. The CDR3 here is CASSTRLGSYNEQFF. CDR3 DNA: TGTGCCAGCAGTACCCGACTAGGATCCTACAATGAGCAGTTCTTC.

The chain employs TRBV6-5 and TRBJ1-5, with no clear D. V was clipped by 0 bases and J by 7 bases, with 10 bases between them. This CDR3 contains 14 residues. Germline CDR1 reads MNHEY; CDR2 reads SVGAGI. CDR3 bases: TGTGCCAGCAGTTACTCATTGGGTATGCAGCCCCAGCATTTT. Its translation: CASSYSLGMQPQHF.